These 16 T cell receptor beta chains share one sample of origin, sequenced in a study of human T cells and chemical hapten exposure. TCRdb redid the calling of the RACE reads with MiXCR, one entry per CDR3 protein. The table lists under 200,000 distinct CDR3 sequences, around a quarter of them singletons. Indicated time point: patch test 3, about 24 weeks after DPC sensitization. Treatment denoted: therapeutic diphenylcyclopropenone sensitization with weekly scalp DPC. This material consisted of whole blood, taken in connection with sensitization to the hapten diphenylcyclopropenone (DPC). All receptors derive from a woman aged 18-29 years with alopecia areata. Some clones in this sample may be carry-over from other donors' samples.

This clonotype was observed at least ten times. V usage is TRBV7-2 and J usage is TRBJ2-3; perhaps TRBD2 as D (5 bases). The ends were cut back, 5 bases at V and 5 bases at J, with 8 bases in the middle. Germline V lookup: CDR1 SGHTA, CDR2 FQGNSA. This CDR3 has 12 residues. CDR3 bases: TGTGCCAGCAGCCCCGGAGGAGATACGCAGTATTTT. Translation gives CASSPGGDTQYF.

This clonotype has only a few counts. The CDR3 DNA is TGTGCCAGCTACTCCAGTGGGAGTATCGATGAGCAGTTCTTC. Translating it yields CASYSSGSIDEQFF. V usage is TRBV12-3 or TRBV12-4 and J usage is TRBJ2-1; D is perhaps TRBD2 (5 bases). Trimming removed 8 bases from V and 8 bases from J, with 19 bases in between. The CDR3 contains 14 residues.

The chain is built from TRBV6-1 and TRBJ2-5; weak D call: TRBD2 (5 bases). The CDR3 covers 11 residues. The V end was cut by 8 bases, the J end by 4 bases, with 8 bases between. The germline V gene encodes CDR1 MNHNS and CDR2 SASEGT. The chain's CDR3 is CASREGETQYF. The CDR3, as DNA: TGTGCCAGCCGAGAGGGAGAGACCCAGTACTTC.

The J gene is TRBJ1-6, the V gene TRBV4-1; D not resolved. The CDR3 is 13 residues long. Trimming shortened V by 6 bases and J by 6 bases, and 9 bases separated the two germline ends. From germline, CDR1 is MGHRA and CDR2 YSYEKL. The CDR3 region is CASRADGNSPLHF. The CDR3 coding sequence is TGCGCCAGCAGGGCTGACGGTAATTCACCCCTCCACTTT.

The chain couples TRBV5-1 to TRBJ2-1; D is possibly TRBD2 (6 bases). V lost 0 bases and J lost 0, with 10 bases in between. The CDR3 extends over 16 amino acids. Germline V gene sequence: CDR1 SGHRS, CDR2 YFSETQ. The CDR3 loop reads CASSLGRGRSYNEQFF. CDR3 DNA: TGCGCCAGCAGCTTGGGGAGGGGACGCTCCTACAATGAGCAGTTCTTC.

This clonotype was counted only a few times. The V call is TRBV9, the J call TRBJ2-1, with D perhaps matching TRBD2 (5 bases). Trimming cost V 3 bases and J 1 base, with 8 bases left between them. The CDR3 consists of 14 residues. Germline V gene lookup returns CDR1 SGDLS and CDR2 YYNGEE. The CDR3 here is CASSGRKSYNEQFF. Here the CDR3 DNA reads TGTGCCAGCAGCGGGAGGAAGTCCTACAATGAGCAGTTCTTC.

The V gene is TRBV6-1, the J gene TRBJ1-1; D ambiguous. The CDR3 is made up of 12 amino acids. Germline V gene sequence: CDR1 MNHNS, CDR2 SASEGT. With 4 bases removed from V and 11 bases from J, the gap between germline ends came to 14 bases. This chain's CDR3 is CASSARGNGAFF. CDR3 sequence (DNA): TGTGCCAGCAGTGCGCGGGGAAACGGGGCTTTCTTT.

The J gene is TRBJ2-7, the V gene TRBV25-1; unclear D gene. Trimming took 1 base from V and 1 from J, leaving 5 bases between them. Germline CDR1 is MGHDK and CDR2 is SYGVNS. CDR3 length: 13 amino acids. CDR3 nucleotides: TGTGCCAGCAGTGAATCTTCATCCTACGAGCAGTACTTC. It yields the protein CASSESSSYEQYF.

The chain couples TRBV14 to TRBJ2-7, with D hard to call. Deletions cut 2 bases from V and 5 bases from J, with 4 bases between. Germline V lookup: CDR1 SGHDN, CDR2 FVKESK. The CDR3 spans 11 residues. The CDR3 DNA sequence: TGTGCCAGCAGCCAACGGCACGAGCAGTACTTC. This encodes CASSQRHEQYF. The full variable domain, with the rest looked up from reference TRBV14 and TRBJ2-7, is EAGVTQFPSHSVIEKGQTVTLRCDPISGHDNLYWYRRVMGKEIKFLLHFVKESKQDESGMPNNRFLAERTGGTYSTLKVQPAELEDSGVYFCASSQRHEQYFGPGTRLTVT.

This chain links TRBV29-1 with TRBJ2-1; TRBD2 matches at 9 bases. There are 14 residues in the CDR3. V lost 7 bases to trimming and J lost 5 bases; unmatched junction nucleotides: 9. Germline V CDR1 and CDR2: SQVTM, ANQGSEA. The CDR3 spells CSDFSGRRNNEQFF. The DNA of the CDR3 is TGCAGCGACTTTAGCGGGAGAAGGAACAATGAGCAGTTCTTC.

The V gene is TRBV20-1, the J gene TRBJ2-7, with 8 bases identical to TRBD2. Looked up from germline, CDR1 is DFQATT and CDR2 is SNEGSKA (reference sequence). The CDR3 runs to 13 residues. V shed 4 bases, J shed 5 bases, and the junction held 7 bases outside the gene matches. The CDR3 coding sequence is TGCAGTGCTACCGACGGACTAGCCCACGAGCAGTACTTC. Encoded protein: CSATDGLAHEQYF.

V and J are TRBV6-2 or TRBV6-3 and TRBJ2-1, with 10 nucleotides matching TRBD2. From germline, CDR1 is MNHEY and CDR2 SVGEGT. J gave up 2 bases and V 6 bases, and 7 bases lay outside the gene matches. The CDR3 sequence is 16 residues long. CDR3 nucleotides: TGTGCCAGCAGCCACCCACTAGCGGGGCCCTACAATGAGCAGTTCTTC. Protein sequence: CASSHPLAGPYNEQFF.

The table lists this clonotype with many counts. This chain uses TRBV7-3 with TRBJ2-3; D might be TRBD2 (6 bases). In germline, CDR1 is SGHTA, CDR2 FQGTGA. The CDR3 is 17 amino acids. V was trimmed by 6 bases and J by 6 bases, leaving 25 bases between them. The CDR3 reads CASSLSGTGGRMDTQYF. The CDR3 DNA is TGTGCCAGCAGTCTCAGTGGGACTGGGGGAAGAATGGATACGCAGTATTTT.

This clonotype was detected a few times. Here the CDR3 DNA reads TGCGCCAGCAGCCAAGATCCGACTAGCTTACAGGGGAGAGGTTCACCCCTCCACTTT. It yields the protein CASSQDPTSLQGRGSPLHF. J is TRBJ1-6 and V is TRBV4-1; 7 bases are a match to TRBD1. Unmatched junction bases numbered 17, after V lost 0 bases and J lost 9 bases. There are 19 residues in the CDR3. Germline-derived CDR1 and CDR2 are MGHRA and YSYEKL.

Turning to this clonotype: A clone one base away is much larger, so this may be a read error. A read error is likely, as this CDR3 ends without the conserved phenylalanine or tryptophan. V usage is TRBV24-1 and J usage is TRBJ2-1; 10 bases are a match to TRBD2. CDR1 KGHDR and CDR2 SFDVKD come from the germline V gene. Trimming removed 4 bases from V and 0 bases from J; junction bases left unmatched: 2. This CDR3 region has 16 residues. The CDR3 loop is CATSEAGGNSYNEQFL. Written as DNA, the CDR3 is TGTGCCACCAGTGAAGCGGGAGGGAACTCCTACAATGAGCAGTTCCTC.

The rearrangement uses TRBV10-3 and TRBJ2-1, with 14 bases that match TRBD2. The CDR3 is 17 amino acids. The J segment lost 9 bases and the V segment lost 0 bases, leaving 7 bases of the junction unmatched. Germline lookup yields CDR1 ENHRY and CDR2 SYGVKD. CDR3 in amino acids: CAISESSSTSGRGEQFF. The CDR3 DNA reads as TGTGCCATCAGTGAGTCGAGTTCGACTAGCGGGAGGGGTGAGCAGTTCTTC.